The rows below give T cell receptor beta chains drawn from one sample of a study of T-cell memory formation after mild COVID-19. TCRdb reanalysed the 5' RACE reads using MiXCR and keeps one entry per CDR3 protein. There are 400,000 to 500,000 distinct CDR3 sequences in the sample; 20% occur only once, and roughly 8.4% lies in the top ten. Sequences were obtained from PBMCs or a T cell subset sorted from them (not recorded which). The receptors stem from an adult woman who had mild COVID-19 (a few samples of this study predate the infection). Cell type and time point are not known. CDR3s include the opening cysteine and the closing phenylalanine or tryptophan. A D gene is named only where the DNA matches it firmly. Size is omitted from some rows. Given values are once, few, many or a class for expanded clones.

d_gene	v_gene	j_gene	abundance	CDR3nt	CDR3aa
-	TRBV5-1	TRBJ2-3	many	TGCGCCAGCAGCACCAGAGAAGATACGCAGTATTTT	CASSTREDTQYF
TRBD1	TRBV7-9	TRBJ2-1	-	TGTGCCAGCAGCCACCCCGTACAGGGGGCCTACAATGAGCAGTTCTTC	CASSHPVQGAYNEQFF
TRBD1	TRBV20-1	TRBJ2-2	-	TGCAGTGCTAAACAGGGGGCTAACACCGGGGAGCTGTTTTTT	CSAKQGANTGELFF
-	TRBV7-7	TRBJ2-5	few	TGTGCTAGCAGCTCCCTGACAGGCCCCCAAGAGACCCAGTACTTC	CASSSLTGPQETQYF
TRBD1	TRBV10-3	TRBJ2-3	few	TGTGCCATGGGACAGGGAGGGGATACGCAGTATTTT	CAMGQGGDTQYF
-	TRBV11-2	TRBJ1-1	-	TGTGCCAGCAGCCTATCGGCAGATATGAACACTGAAGCTTTCTTT	CASSLSADMNTEAFF
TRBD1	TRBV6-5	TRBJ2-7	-	TGTGCCAGCGCGCAACCGGGACAGGGCGCCGACGAGCAGTACTTC	CASAQPGQGADEQYF
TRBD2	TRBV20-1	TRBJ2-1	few	TGCAGTGCCGGACTAGCGGGTCCCCTCGGGAATGAGCAGTTCTTC	CSAGLAGPLGNEQFF
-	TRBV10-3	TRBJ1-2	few	TGTGCCATCAGTGAGTTGGGCACCAGACCGGAGGGCTACACCTTC	CAISELGTRPEGYTF
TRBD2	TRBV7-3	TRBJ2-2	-	TGTGCCAGCAGCCCGCCCGGACTAGCGGGGGGGACTAACACCGGGGAGCTGTTTTTT	CASSPPGLAGGTNTGELFF
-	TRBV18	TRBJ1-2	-	TGTGCCAGCTCACCACTCGACAAGAACTATGGCTACACCTTC	CASSPLDKNYGYTF
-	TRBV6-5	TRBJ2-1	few	TGTGCCAGCAGTTACCCCGGGTGGAATGAGCAGTTCTTC	CASSYPGWNEQFF
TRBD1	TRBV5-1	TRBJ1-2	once	TGCGCCAGCAGCCCGGAGGGGGCAGGGCAAATCAATGGCTACACCTTC	CASSPEGAGQINGYTF
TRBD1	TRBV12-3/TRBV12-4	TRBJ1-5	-	TGTGCCAGCAGTTATGATAGGGGCGGAGGGGGCGCCGGCAATCAGCCCCAGCATTTT	CASSYDRGGGGAGNQPQHF
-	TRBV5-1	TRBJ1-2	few	TGCGCCAGCAGCTTGCAGGGTCCGGGACGGGGGATTGCTTATGGCTACACCTTC	CASSLQGPGRGIAYGYTF
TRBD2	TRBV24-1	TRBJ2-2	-	TGTGCCACCACCCGGGGGGGGGCCAACACCGGGGAGCTGTTTTTT	CATTRGGANTGELFF
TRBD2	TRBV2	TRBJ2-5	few	TGTGCCAGCAGTCAGAGACTAGCGGCCCCTCAAGAGACCCAGTACTTC	CASSQRLAAPQETQYF
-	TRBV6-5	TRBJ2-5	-	TGTGCCAGCAGTTACTCGGGGCTAGCGCATGAGACCCAGTACTTC	CASSYSGLAHETQYF
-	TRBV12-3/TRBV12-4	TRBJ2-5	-	TGTGCCAGCAGTCCCAGACGGACCTTCCAAGAGACCCAGTACTTC	CASSPRRTFQETQYF
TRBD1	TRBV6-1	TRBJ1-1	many	TGTGCCAGCAGTGAATCGCAGGGGGCCGGTTGGACTGAAGCTTTCTTT	CASSESQGAGWTEAFF
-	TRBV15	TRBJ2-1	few	TGTGCCACCAGCAAAGCCACAGGGTACAATGAGCAGTTCTTC	CATSKATGYNEQFF
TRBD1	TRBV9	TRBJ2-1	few	TGTGCCAGCAGCGTAGAGGACAGGGGATATGAGCAGTTCTTC	CASSVEDRGYEQFF
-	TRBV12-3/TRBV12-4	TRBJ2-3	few	TGTGCCAGCAGTTTTTCCAGCTTGGATACGCAGTATTTT	CASSFSSLDTQYF
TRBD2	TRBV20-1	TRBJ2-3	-	TGCAGTGCTAGCCAGGGGGCCCCGGTAGAGGGAGCGGGAGGGTTTAGCACAGATACGCAGTATTTT	CSASQGAPVEGAGGFSTDTQYF
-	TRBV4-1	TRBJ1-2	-	TGCGCCAGCAGCCGAGGGTCGTTGGGGGGCGATGGCTACACCTTC	CASSRGSLGGDGYTF
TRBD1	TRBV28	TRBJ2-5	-	TGTGCCAGCAGTTTAGGGACAGGGGTTATGGAGACCCAGTACTTC	CASSLGTGVMETQYF
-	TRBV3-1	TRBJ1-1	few	TGTGCCAGCAGCCGTAGGGAGATGAACACTGAAGCTTTCTTT	CASSRREMNTEAFF
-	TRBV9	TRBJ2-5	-	TGTGCCAGCAGCGTAGATATAGGAGGAGAGACCCAGTACTTC	CASSVDIGGETQYF
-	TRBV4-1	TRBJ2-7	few	TGCGCCAGCAGCCGTGGCAGGGGTGTTTACGAGCAGTACTTC	CASSRGRGVYEQYF
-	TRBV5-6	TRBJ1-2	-	TGTGCCAGCAGCTTGGCCGGCTTACGACAGCTGGGCTACACCTTC	CASSLAGLRQLGYTF
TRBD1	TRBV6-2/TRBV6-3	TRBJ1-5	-	TGTGCCACCTCTGGCACAGGGGACAATCAGCCACAGCATTTT	CATSGTGDNQPQHF
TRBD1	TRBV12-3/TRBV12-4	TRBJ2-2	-	TGTGCCAGCAGCGGACAGGGGGCTGTCAACACCGGGGAGCTGTTTTTT	CASSGQGAVNTGELFF
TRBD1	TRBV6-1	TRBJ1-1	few	TGTGCCAGCAGTGCCCTGACAGGGGGGACTGAAGCTTTCTTT	CASSALTGGTEAFF
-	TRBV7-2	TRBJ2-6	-	TGTGCCAGCAGGGAAACCGGGACGCGGGCCAACGTCCTGACTTTC	CASRETGTRANVLTF
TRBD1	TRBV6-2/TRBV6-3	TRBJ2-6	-	TGTGCCAGCAGTTGGTGGGGGCAGGGGGCCTCCGGGGCCAACGTCCTGACTTTC	CASSWWGQGASGANVLTF
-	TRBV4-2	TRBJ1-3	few	TGTGCCAGCAGCCAAGGGTTGAGGAACACCATATATTTT	CASSQGLRNTIYF
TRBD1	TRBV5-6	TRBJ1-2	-	TGTGCCAGCAGCTTTGAAGCCGGGACAGGGACTGGCTACACCTTC	CASSFEAGTGTGYTF
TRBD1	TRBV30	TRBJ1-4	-	TGTGCCTGGTCCTATTACAGGGGGAGAAGGGAAAAACTGTTTTTT	CAWSYYRGRREKLFF
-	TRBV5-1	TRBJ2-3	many	TGCGCCAGCAGCCTACACCGCACAGATACGCAGTATTTT	CASSLHRTDTQYF
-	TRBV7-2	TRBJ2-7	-	TGTGCCAGCAGCTTAGGCGACAGCAGCTCCTACGAGCAGTACTTC	CASSLGDSSSYEQYF
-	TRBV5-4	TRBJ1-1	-	TGTGCCAGCAGACGAAGTATGGGCAGGGAGAACACTGAAGCTTTCTTT	CASRRSMGRENTEAFF
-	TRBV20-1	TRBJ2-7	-	TGCAGTGCTGCACCGGGACCGAAATACGAGCAGTACTTC	CSAAPGPKYEQYF
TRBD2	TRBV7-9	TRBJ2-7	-	TGTGCCAGCAGCTTGGCTACTAGCGGGAGGTACGAGCAGTACTTC	CASSLATSGRYEQYF
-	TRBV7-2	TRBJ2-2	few	TGTGCCAGCAGCTTCTCTGGCCTCCCGAACACCGGGGAGCTGTTTTTT	CASSFSGLPNTGELFF
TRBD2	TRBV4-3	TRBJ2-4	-	TGCGCCAGCAGCCAAGATGGGAGGGGAGGTCGGTTCTGCTGGGCCAAAAACATTCAGTACTTC	CASSQDGRGGRFCWAKNIQYF
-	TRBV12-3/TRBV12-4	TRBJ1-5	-	TGTGCCAGCAGTGCAACAGGGAATCAGCCCCAGCATTTT	CASSATGNQPQHF
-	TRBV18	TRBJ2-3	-	TGTGCCAGCTCGCGCAGTGGAGGAGATACGCAGTATTTT	CASSRSGGDTQYF
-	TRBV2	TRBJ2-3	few	TGTGCCAGCAGTGAAGCTGGGGCCTTCACAGATACGCAGTATTTT	CASSEAGAFTDTQYF
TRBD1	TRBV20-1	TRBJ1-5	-	TGCAGTGCTAGAGATCGATCCTCCGGGACAGGGGATAATCAGCCCCAGCATTTT	CSARDRSSGTGDNQPQHF